This note documents a single T cell receptor (beta chain) sequence. This receptor's antigen is unknown. Within one base of it there is no much larger clone, and no base qualities were kept. Other DNA sequences in this specimen translate into the identical CDR3. According to the germline V gene (reference sequence), CDR1 reads SEHNR and CDR2 reads FQNEAQ. Cut back by 0 bases and 5 bases, the V and J ends lie 7 bases apart. From the cysteine up to the phenylalanine, the CDR3 has a length of 13 residues. Of the read, only the CDR3 DNA is kept; its 39 bases are in frame from base 1. What this sample's time point label stands for: cycle 1 day 1 (C1D1), immediately before nivolumab initiation. All trial patients had relapsed after autologous stem cell transplantation, with cohorts A, B and C differing in prior brentuximab vedotin exposure. The trial cohort included 55 to 65 patients with relapsed/refractory classical Hodgkin lymphoma, and each patient had a best overall response of complete response, partial response or progressive disease. In the multi-cohort phase II CheckMate 205 trial, trial patients received single-agent nivolumab. An independent review committee assessed best overall response by applying the 2007 International Working Group response criteria. Trial PBMCs were collected immediately before nivolumab initiation (C1D1) and during therapy at cycle 2 day 1 and cycle 4 day 1. Peripheral blood was collected in 8 mL Vacutainer Cell Preparation Tubes, from which PBMCs were isolated by centrifugation and then cryopreserved.

The data derive from a study of PD-1 blockade in classical Hodgkin lymphoma (dated by TCRdb to 2020 to 2021). Describing the broader study: Nivolumab dosing was 3 mg/kg intravenously every 2 weeks, continuing until either disease progression or unacceptable toxicity. To define a peripheral blood immune signature of response to PD-1 blockade in classical Hodgkin lymphoma, the study combined TCR beta sequencing with CyTOF.

Overall study results and their limits: CD4+ but not CD8+ TCR diversity rose significantly by C4D1 (p=0.0027 vs p=0.16), most apparent in complete responders (p=0.02). Baseline TCR diversity was reported to be lower in newly diagnosed patients than in healthy donors and to be lower still in relapsed/refractory patients. Lower diversity was observed in patients in whom nivolumab was started less than 1 year after ASCT, and these patients were excluded from later analyses so that confounding by immune reconstitution would be avoided. The study covered only a single clinical trial cohort, and the causes of the repertoire differences, possibly disease activity or prior therapy, were still not defined. Baseline diversity similar to that of newly diagnosed patients was observed in trial patients achieving complete response, whereas significantly lower diversity was observed in partial responders and progressors.

Genomic DNA was extracted with the Qiagen DNeasy kit from unsorted PBMCs and from negatively selected CD4+ and CD8+ fractions. TCR beta CDR3 regions were amplified by immunoSEQ multiplex PCR using primers annealing to V and J segments. A synthetic immune receptor repertoire was used to minimize amplification bias, and remaining bias was computationally removed after sequencing. Concerning the study's data processing: Repertoire diversity was quantified as the Shannon entropy index using custom Python scripts. Unsorted, CD4+ and CD8+ repertoires were examined separately, except in combined analyses, for which CD4+ and CD8+ sequences were merged in silico. Clonal expansion was defined as at least a 2-fold frequency increase after treatment relative to C1D1, with a pseudocount of 0.5 for undetected baseline clones. Singleton clones were defined as clones with 0 or 1 copy at C1D1, and non-singleton clones were defined as clones with 2 or more copies. By matching protein sequences in sorted samples from the same patient, clones expanded in unsorted samples were annotated as CD4+, CD8+ or unknown. Wilcoxon tests on paired samples were used to test diversity changes from C1D1 to C4D1. TCRdb carries this immuneACCESS record with in-frame sequences only. Its versions omit some clonotypes, under half of them owing to an unresolved V gene in the studies checked, with the rest unexplained. V and J calls and clone size are given by that table; D and trimming were obtained from the DNA. The sample contains about 84,000 clones, 89% of them found a single time. 22% of the sample belongs to the ten largest clones.

The input for sequencing was peripheral blood mononuclear cells (PBMCs), taken at baseline. The chain is assembled from TRBV7-9 and TRBJ1-2; the D segment cannot be called with confidence. The clonotype originates from a human donor with classical Hodgkin lymphoma. The CDR3 reads CASSLAGNYGYTF. The DNA reads TGTGCCAGCAGCTTAGCGGGGAATTATGGCTACACCTTC. Here the CDR3 is joined to the reference TRBV7-9 and TRBJ1-2 genes, and the full variable domain is: DTGVSQNPRHKITKRGQNVTFRCDPISEHNRLYWYRQTLGQGPEFLTYFQNEAQLEKSRLLSDRFSAERPKGSFSTLEIQRTEQGDSAMYLCASSLAGNYGYTFGSGTRLTVV.